The following is a T cell receptor (beta chain) sequence with its context. Original processing methods: After removing out-of-frame reads, 2 million to 2.5 million distinct TCRbeta sequences remained. Assay: immunoSEQ multiplex PCR; the TCRdb copy retains only in-frame clones and omits some. Clone size and the V and J calls come from that table; the DNA yielded D and trimming. The sample contains 35,000 to 45,000 clones, 70% to 80% of which appear only once. Single viable CD3+CD4+CD8-CD45RO+ cells were sorted as the memory CD4+ T cells. After thawing, CD4+ T cells were positively selected. The sample originates from a study of memory CD4+ T cells and cytomegalovirus serostatus. The CDR3 length is 18 residues. Germline V gives CDR1 MDHEN, CDR2 SYDVKM. With V trimmed by 6 bases and J by 6 bases, 13 bases remained unmatched.

The rearrangement uses TRBV28 and TRBJ2-2; 13 bases line up with TRBD2. This TCR was recovered from an adult in good health and CMV-seropositive. The sequencing input was memory CD4+ T cells from blood. The CDR3 is CASSPLRGLAGVPGELFF. For the CDR3, the DNA is TGTGCCAGCAGCCCTCTGCGAGGACTAGCGGGAGTTCCCGGGGAGCTGTTTTTT.